The 7 T cell receptor beta chains presented below share a single source sample, sequenced in a study of T cell repertoires in cytomegalovirus infection. One entry per CDR3 protein, called by TCRdb with MiXCR from the reads. The data show hundreds of thousands of distinct CDR3 sequences, roughly a third seen once. These receptors have no identified antigens. Sequenced material: cultured PBMCs, taken from culture after CMV antigen stimulation. Receptors were obtained from a human donor in good health (CMV status not recorded). Some clones in this sample may be carry-over from other donors' samples.

The rearrangement joins TRBV27 to TRBJ2-1; 13 bases are a match to TRBD2. Germline V gene sequence: CDR1 MNHEY, CDR2 SMNVEV (reference sequence). This CDR3 has 18 amino acids. Trimming at V came to 5 bases and at J to 7 bases, leaving 14 bases not matched to a gene. CDR3 in amino acids: CASSPSLAGGSIRNEQFF. The CDR3 DNA sequence: TGTGCCAGCAGTCCATCACTAGCGGGGGGGAGTATAAGAAATGAGCAGTTCTTC.

This clonotype has just a few counts. This chain connects TRBV7-2 to TRBJ2-3, with 8 nucleotides matching TRBD1. The CDR3 has 14 residues. The ends lost 2 bases at V and 6 bases at J; junction bases unmatched: 4. Looked up from germline, CDR1 is SGHTA and CDR2 is FQGNSA. Written as DNA, the CDR3 is TGTGCCAGCAGCTTACTACAGGGGGTTGATACGCAGTATTTT. This translates into CASSLLQGVDTQYF. The full variable domain, rest sourced from reference TRBV7-2 and TRBJ2-3, is GAGVSQSPSNKVTEKGKDVELRCDPISGHTALYWYRQSLGQGLEFLIYFQGNSAPDKSGLPSDRFSAERTGGSVSTLTIQRTQQEDSAVYLCASSLLQGVDTQYFGPGTRLTVL.

This sequence joins TRBV6-2 or TRBV6-3 and TRBJ1-1, with D possibly matching TRBD1 (5 bases). This CDR3 region has 14 residues. The germline gives CDR1 MNHEY, CDR2 SVGEGT. The V gene lost 4 bases and the J gene lost 2 bases, with 11 bases spanning the gap. The CDR3 DNA reads as TGTGCCAGCAGTTGGGATGGGACTAACACTGAAGCTTTCTTT. Its protein product is CASSWDGTNTEAFF.

This clonotype was observed a handful of times. The CDR3 coding sequence is TGTGCCAGCAGCTTTTGGACAGGGAGTGGAGATACGCAGTATTTT. Translation gives CASSFWTGSGDTQYF. The J gene is TRBJ2-3, the V gene TRBV5-5; 8 bases line up with TRBD1. Losses at the gene ends were 2 bases for V and 5 bases for J; bases not matched to a gene: 7. In germline, CDR1 is SGHKS, CDR2 YYEKEE (reference sequence). This CDR3 contains 15 residues.

The rearrangement uses TRBV4-1 and TRBJ1-6; no clear D gene. Germline loops: CDR1 MGHRA, CDR2 YSYEKL. Trimming removed 1 base at V and 7 bases at J, with 2 bases between. This CDR3 region has 12 residues. The CDR3 nucleotides read TGCGCCAGCAGCCAAGCAAATTCACCCCTCCACTTT. Translating gives CASSQANSPLHF.

This clonotype has only a few counts. The chain uses TRBV5-4 and TRBJ2-5; 7 nucleotides match TRBD2. There are 14 residues in the CDR3. Germline CDR1 reads SGHNT; CDR2 reads YYREEE (reference sequence). J was trimmed by 4 bases and V by 0 bases; bases with no gene match: 3. This chain's CDR3 is CASSLGPSGETQYF. The CDR3 nucleotides are TGTGCCAGCAGCTTGGGGCCTAGCGGAGAGACCCAGTACTTC.

In this sample, this clonotype turned up a few times. Written as DNA, the CDR3 is TGTGCCAGCAGCTTAGGAGGGTTAAACTATGGCTACACCTTC. This translates into CASSLGGLNYGYTF. The rearrangement links TRBV7-8 to TRBJ1-2; no clear D. CDR1 is SGHVS and CDR2 is FQNEAQ in the germline V gene. The CDR3 totals 14 residues. V was shortened by 1 base and J by 2 bases, with 8 bases between the two germline ends.